These T cell receptor beta chains were read from a single sample in a study of CD8+CD57+ T cells in acquired aplastic anemia. MiXCR, run by TCRdb on the reads, gives a single entry per CDR3 protein. The repertoire holds about 210,000 distinct CDR3 sequences, with around 63% as singletons. Sequencing input: sorted CD4+, CD8+, or CD8+CD57+ T cells (not recorded which) from PBMCs. Receptors originate from a human donor in good health. Both conserved end residues are part of each CDR3. D genes are given only for firm matches. Size values are once, few and many counts, or a class for expanded clones, and some rows have none.

d_call,clone_size,j_call,v_call,cdr3_nt,cdr3_aa
NA,NA,TRBJ2-1,TRBV7-2,TGTGCCAGCAGCCCTACAAAACCTGAGCAGTTCTTC,CASSPTKPEQFF
NA,NA,TRBJ2-1,TRBV7-9,TGTGCCAGCAGCCCAATCAGGGTTTATGAGCAGTTCTTC,CASSPIRVYEQFF
NA,NA,TRBJ2-2,TRBV20-1,TGCAGTGCTAGAGATCATCGGGCCGGGACTTTCAACACCGGGGAGCTGTTTTTT,CSARDHRAGTFNTGELFF
NA,NA,TRBJ1-6,TRBV20-1,TGCAGTGCTAGAGATGAGTCTAGCGGGGGTTTGAATTCACCCCTCCACTTT,CSARDESSGGLNSPLHF
NA,NA,TRBJ1-5,TRBV7-2,TGTGCCAGCAGCTGCAGCGGGAGGCCCCAGCATTTT,CASSCSGRPQHF
TRBD2,NA,TRBJ2-3,TRBV7-9,TGTGCCAGCAGCTTAGGGAGGGTCGGGAGGGCTACAGATACGCAGTATTTT,CASSLGRVGRATDTQYF
TRBD1,NA,TRBJ1-1,TRBV10-3,TGTGCCATCAAGGGACAGGGGGCGTCGAACACTGAAGCTTTCTTT,CAIKGQGASNTEAFF
TRBD1,NA,TRBJ1-1,TRBV15,TGTGCCACCACCCCGGGACAGGGCGGGATAGGCACTGAAGCTTTCTTT,CATTPGQGGIGTEAFF
NA,NA,TRBJ1-1,TRBV10-3,TGTGCCACCGCGAGAGGACTGAACACTGAAGCTTTCTTT,CATARGLNTEAFF
TRBD2,NA,TRBJ2-1,TRBV15,TGTGCCACCAGCACCCCTCTACCCACGGGGGGGCCATACTCCTACAATGAGCAGTTCTTC,CATSTPLPTGGPYSYNEQFF
TRBD2,NA,TRBJ2-3,TRBV12-3/TRBV12-4,TGTGCCAGCAGTTCGGCCGGGGACTACAGCACAGATACGCAGTATTTT,CASSSAGDYSTDTQYF
TRBD1,NA,TRBJ2-5,TRBV7-7,TGTGCTAGCAGCGCGACAGGGGGCGATGGGACCCAGTACTTC,CASSATGGDGTQYF
NA,NA,TRBJ1-1,TRBV24-1,TGTGCCACCACAGTTCGGGGGCGACTTTTCACTGAAGCTTTCTTT,CATTVRGRLFTEAFF
NA,NA,TRBJ2-5,TRBV7-9,TGTGCCAGCAGCTTAAGGGGGGGGTACCAAGAGACCCAGTACTTC,CASSLRGGYQETQYF
NA,many,TRBJ2-7,TRBV27,TGTGCCAGCAGTCCCCGGACTTCCGAGGTCTCCTACGAGCAGTACTTC,CASSPRTSEVSYEQYF
NA,NA,TRBJ2-1,TRBV2,TGTGCCAGCAGCGGTGCAGGGGACAATGAGCAGTTCTTC,CASSGAGDNEQFF
NA,NA,TRBJ2-7,TRBV7-2,TGTGCCAGCAGCCGTATACAAAGCAGGGGACCGGAGTACTTC,CASSRIQSRGPEYF
TRBD1,NA,TRBJ1-4,TRBV7-8,TGTGCCAGCAGCCCCTCCGGACAGGGTCAGGGTGAAAAACTGTTTTTT,CASSPSGQGQGEKLFF
NA,NA,TRBJ2-1,TRBV7-8,TGTGCCAGCAGCTTAGAATGGGGATCCAATGAGCAGTTCTTC,CASSLEWGSNEQFF
NA,many,TRBJ2-2,TRBV7-8,TGTGCCAGCAGCCCAGGGCGTTGGGAGCTGTTTTTT,CASSPGRWELFF
TRBD1,NA,TRBJ1-2,TRBV7-9,TGTGCCAGCAGCCCCAGCACAGGGGTCGGCTACACCTTC,CASSPSTGVGYTF
TRBD2,NA,TRBJ2-1,TRBV7-9,TGTGCCAGCAGCTTAGTCGGGACTAGTTGCAATGAGCAGTTCTTC,CASSLVGTSCNEQFF
NA,many,TRBJ1-1,TRBV9,TGTGCCAGCAGCAGTAAAAGCGGGGCGCGGTGGGACACTGAAGCTTTCTTT,CASSSKSGARWDTEAFF
NA,NA,TRBJ2-5,TRBV7-3,TGTGCCAGCAGCTCAGGAGAGGCCCAGTACTTC,CASSSGEAQYF
NA,NA,TRBJ1-3,TRBV2,TGTGCCAGCAGTGATGAAACAAGTCAAACCATATATTTT,CASSDETSQTIYF
TRBD2,NA,TRBJ2-3,TRBV5-5,TGTGCCAGCAGCTTCGATCAGCCACGACTAGCGGGAGGACTCAATGAGCAGTATTTT,CASSFDQPRLAGGLNEQYF
NA,NA,TRBJ1-4,TRBV19,TGTGCCAGTAGTATAGCCACGGGGGCAACTAATGAAAAACTGTTTTTT,CASSIATGATNEKLFF
TRBD1,NA,TRBJ2-7,TRBV7-6,TGTGCCAGCAGCTTACCCGGGACAGGTTCCTACGAGCAGTACTTC,CASSLPGTGSYEQYF
NA,NA,TRBJ2-5,TRBV2,TGTGCCAGCAAGTACCAAGAGACCCAGTACTTC,CASKYQETQYF
NA,few,TRBJ1-5,TRBV5-4,TGTGCCAGCAGCTTGGCAGGGGAAGGATTAAGCAATCAGCCCCAGCATTTT,CASSLAGEGLSNQPQHF
TRBD1,NA,TRBJ2-5,TRBV12-3/TRBV12-4,TGTGCCAGCAGCGGCACAGGGGGTAGCCAAGAGACCCAGTACTTC,CASSGTGGSQETQYF
NA,once,TRBJ2-1,TRBV25-1,TGTGCCAGCAGTGAAGGCGCAGGGGTCAATGAGCAGTTCTTC,CASSEGAGVNEQFF
NA,NA,TRBJ2-1,TRBV27,TGTGCCAGCAGTTTATTAGGGTCGAGCGAGCAGTTCTTC,CASSLLGSSEQFF
TRBD2,NA,TRBJ2-2,TRBV19,TGTGCCAGTAGAGCTAGCGGGAGGTCCGGGGAGCTGTTTTTT,CASRASGRSGELFF
NA,NA,TRBJ1-4,TRBV20-1,TGCAGCCACAGTGGGGGCTTAACTAATGAAAAACTGTTTTTT,CSHSGGLTNEKLFF
NA,NA,TRBJ2-1,TRBV7-2,TGTGCCAGCAGCTTAGGACCCCTGGAGGGCAATGAGCAGTTCTTC,CASSLGPLEGNEQFF
TRBD2,few,TRBJ2-7,TRBV18,TGTGCCAGCTCACCGGCGGGAGGGTCGGGCGAGCAGTACTTC,CASSPAGGSGEQYF
NA,few,TRBJ2-5,TRBV20-1,TGCAGTGCTAGAGATGAGAGCGCCCAAGAGACCCAGTACTTC,CSARDESAQETQYF
NA,few,TRBJ2-2,TRBV28,TGTGCCAGCAGCCTAGCGAGGCCCGGGGAGCTGTTTTTT,CASSLARPGELFF
NA,NA,TRBJ2-1,TRBV20-1,TGCAGTGCCAGCAGGGTGGCGATAGCGGCCCGCTTGGATGAGCAGTTCTTC,CSASRVAIAARLDEQFF
NA,NA,TRBJ1-6,TRBV20-1,TGCAGTGCTAGAGATTGGCAGTCCAGGGTTCAGCGTTCACCCCTCCACTTT,CSARDWQSRVQRSPLHF
TRBD1,few,TRBJ1-5,TRBV20-1,TGCAGTGCTAGGACAGGGGGCGATCAGCCCCAGCATTTT,CSARTGGDQPQHF
NA,many,TRBJ1-2,TRBV7-8,TGTGCCAGCAGCAAAGAACACACGGCCGGGGGGGGAGAAGGCTACACCTTC,CASSKEHTAGGGEGYTF
NA,NA,TRBJ2-1,TRBV7-8,TGTGCCAGCACAGACTTACGCTCCTACAATGAGCAGTTCTTC,CASTDLRSYNEQFF
TRBD2,few,TRBJ2-7,TRBV2,TGTGCCAGCAGACAGAGCAACGGGGGGGGCGAGCAGTACTTC,CASRQSNGGGEQYF
NA,many,TRBJ2-5,TRBV27,TGTGCCAGCAGTCCTCAAGAGACCCAGTACTTC,CASSPQETQYF
TRBD1,NA,TRBJ1-6,TRBV10-3,TGTGCCATCAGCCGGGACAGTCAGGGTTCACCCCTCCACTTT,CAISRDSQGSPLHF
TRBD2,NA,TRBJ2-7,TRBV7-3,TGTGCCAGCAGCTTAACTAGCGGGAGTGCGTACGAGCAGTACTTC,CASSLTSGSAYEQYF
NA,NA,TRBJ2-5,TRBV5-1,TGCGCCAGCAGCTTAATACAGGCGGGAGAGACCCAGTACTTC,CASSLIQAGETQYF
NA,NA,TRBJ2-7,TRBV2,TGTGCTAGGACCTTAACGCGGGCTTACGAGCAGTACTTC,CARTLTRAYEQYF
NA,NA,TRBJ2-4,TRBV5-1,TGCGCCAGCAGCTTGAGAGACAGCTTAAATATTCAGTACTTC,CASSLRDSLNIQYF
NA,NA,TRBJ2-7,TRBV5-4,TGTGCCAGCAGCTTGGGGTGGTCCGGTGTGGTGGAGCAGTACTTC,CASSLGWSGVVEQYF
NA,many,TRBJ1-1,TRBV4-1,TGCGCCAGCAGCCAAGTCGGTGCTTGGGGGACTGAAGCTTTCTTT,CASSQVGAWGTEAFF
NA,NA,TRBJ1-1,TRBV6-1,TGTGCCGGACGCTCAGGGGTCACAGTTAGGAACACTGAAGCTTTCTTT,CAGRSGVTVRNTEAFF
TRBD1,NA,TRBJ2-7,TRBV7-8,TGTGCCAGCAGCTTAGATCCGGGACAGTCCTACGAGCAGTACTTC,CASSLDPGQSYEQYF